What follows is one TCR beta chain and its context. Its binding antigen is unknown. No qualities accompany the bases; no much larger clone lies one base away. Other nucleotide sequences in the sample specify the same CDR3. The sample comes from a study of T cell responses to AZD1222 COVID-19 vaccine (dated by TCRdb to the early 2020s). With regard to the full study: TCR sequencing covered fewer than 250 trial participants: roughly 200 given two doses of AZD1222 and 26 given two doses of MenACWY control vaccine. Trial participants were enrolled into age subgroups of 18-55, 56-69 and 70-plus years, which contained 148, 28 and 57 TCR-sequenced participants, respectively. Summary of the overall study and its limitations: Participants were mostly white British, with more females than males. The authors suggested clonal diversity may have been underestimated. The 56-69-year group was small, and its depth increase did not reach significance, likely because of low power. Spike-specific TCR breadth and depth rose significantly after two AZD1222 doses compared with day 0 and with MenACWY recipients. CD4 TCRs associated with the vaccine covered the entire spike protein, and the dominant responses were in regions 160-218 and 743-854. Nearly half of unique spike-specific TCRs reportedly recognized epitopes outside regions mutated in the B.1.351 and B.1.1.7 variants. Conclusions about previously exposed vaccinees are limited, since just five to seven AZD1222 recipients were seropositive for SARS-CoV-2 at baseline. Because no samples from the day 14 peak response were available, repertoires could be characterized only after the peak T cell response.

The time point label corresponds to: about 28 days (+/-7) after the second vaccine dose. AZD1222 recipients whose second dose came at about 4 weeks and those whose second dose came at about 12 weeks were combined into one group, since spike-specific TCR depth and breadth did not differ between the two schedules. Vaccinee samples were obtained from the UK trials COV001 and COV002, which included a single-blind randomized controlled phase 2/3 trial of AZD1222 (ChAdOx1 nCoV-19) in healthy adults. For TCRbeta chain sequencing, PBMC samples were collected from trial participants at day 0 and at day 28 after the second dose. The CDR3 regions of human TCRbeta chains were analyzed by immunosequencing. The authors processed their data as follows. TCRs in the repertoires were matched against a reference library of SARS-CoV-2-specific TCRs that had been generated with the MIRA antigen-specificity platform. Breadth meant the fraction of unique TCRs that were SARS-CoV-2-associated, whereas depth meant the fraction of total T cells that were SARS-CoV-2-associated. Each spike-specific TCR was assigned to its reactive spike region and to a CD4 or CD8 class using the MIRA data. Log10-transformed breadth and depth values were compared by one-way ANOVA with Sidak's multiple comparisons tests. TCRdb retrieved this table from immuneACCESS and kept in-frame rearrangements only. Not all clones are present; in checked studies, unresolved V genes account for under half, and no reason is known for the remainder. V and J calls and clone size come straight from that table; D and trimming were deduced from the DNA. This sample comprises about 150,000 clones, approximately 90% of them detected only once. The ten largest clones add up to about 1.6% of the sample.

The CDR3 contains 12 residues, cysteine and phenylalanine counted. Solely the CDR3 DNA is kept, with 36 bases framed from the first base. V is reduced by 5 bases and J by 6 bases, leaving a spacing of 7 bases between them. The CDR1 and CDR2 encoded by the germline V gene are MNHEY and SVGAGI. The material was peripheral blood, obtained 28 days after the second AZD1222 dose. The chain employs TRBV6-5 and TRBJ1-4; confidence is insufficient to name the D gene. The receptor was isolated from an adult who received the AZD1222 COVID-19 vaccine. CDR3 sequence: CASSLGDEKLFF. The sequenced DNA is TGTGCCAGCAGTCTGGGAGATGAAAAACTGTTTTTT.